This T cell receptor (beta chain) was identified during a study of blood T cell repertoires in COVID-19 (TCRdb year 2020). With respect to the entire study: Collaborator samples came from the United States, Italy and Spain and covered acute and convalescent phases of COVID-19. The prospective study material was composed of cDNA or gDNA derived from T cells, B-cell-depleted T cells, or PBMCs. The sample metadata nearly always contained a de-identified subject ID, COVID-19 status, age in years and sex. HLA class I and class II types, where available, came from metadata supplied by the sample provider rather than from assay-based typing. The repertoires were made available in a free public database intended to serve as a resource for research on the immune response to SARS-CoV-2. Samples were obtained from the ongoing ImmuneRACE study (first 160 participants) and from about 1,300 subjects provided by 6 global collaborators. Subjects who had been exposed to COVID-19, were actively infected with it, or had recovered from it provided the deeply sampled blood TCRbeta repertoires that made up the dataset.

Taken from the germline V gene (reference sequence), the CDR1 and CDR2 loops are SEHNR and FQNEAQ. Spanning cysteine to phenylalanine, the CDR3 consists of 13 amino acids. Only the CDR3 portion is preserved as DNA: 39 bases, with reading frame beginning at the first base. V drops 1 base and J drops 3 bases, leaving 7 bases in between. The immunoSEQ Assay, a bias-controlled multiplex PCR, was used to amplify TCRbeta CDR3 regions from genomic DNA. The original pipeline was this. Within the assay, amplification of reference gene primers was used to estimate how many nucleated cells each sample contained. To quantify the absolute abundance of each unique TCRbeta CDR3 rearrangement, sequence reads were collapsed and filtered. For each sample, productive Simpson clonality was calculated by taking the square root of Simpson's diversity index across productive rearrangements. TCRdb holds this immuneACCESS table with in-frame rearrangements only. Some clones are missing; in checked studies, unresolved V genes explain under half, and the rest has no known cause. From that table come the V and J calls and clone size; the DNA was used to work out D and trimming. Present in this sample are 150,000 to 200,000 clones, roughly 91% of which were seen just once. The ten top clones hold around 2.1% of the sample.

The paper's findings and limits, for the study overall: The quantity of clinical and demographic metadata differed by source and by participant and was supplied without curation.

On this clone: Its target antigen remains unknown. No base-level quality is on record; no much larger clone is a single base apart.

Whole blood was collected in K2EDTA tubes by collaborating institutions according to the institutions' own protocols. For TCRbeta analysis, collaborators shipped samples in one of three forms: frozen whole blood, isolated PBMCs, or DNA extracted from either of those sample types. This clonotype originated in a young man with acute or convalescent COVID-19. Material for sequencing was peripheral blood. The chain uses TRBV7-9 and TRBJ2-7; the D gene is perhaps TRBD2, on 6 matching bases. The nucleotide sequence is TGTGCCAGCAGCTTAGGTAGCGGCTACGAGCAGTACTTC. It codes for CASSLGSGYEQYF.